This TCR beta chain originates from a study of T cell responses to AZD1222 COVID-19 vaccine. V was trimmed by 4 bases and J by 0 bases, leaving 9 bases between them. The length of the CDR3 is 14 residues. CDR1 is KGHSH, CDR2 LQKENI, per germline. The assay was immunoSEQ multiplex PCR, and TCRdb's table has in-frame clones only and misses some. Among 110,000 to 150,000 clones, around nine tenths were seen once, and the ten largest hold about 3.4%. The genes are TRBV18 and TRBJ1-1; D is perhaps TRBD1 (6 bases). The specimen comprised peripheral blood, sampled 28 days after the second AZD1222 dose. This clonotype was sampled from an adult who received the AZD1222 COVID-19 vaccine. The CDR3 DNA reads TGTGCCAGCTCACTAGGACAGATGAACACTGAAGCTTTCTTT. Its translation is CASSLGQMNTEAFF.